These 5 T cell receptor beta chains were all obtained from the same sample, sequenced in a study of cytomegalovirus exposure and HLA in healthy donors. Primers included in the PCR were 60 Vbeta and 13 Jbeta primers. Using immunoSEQ multiplex PCR, the repertoire was profiled, and TCRdb retains in-frame clones only, with some absent. The sample records approximately 120,000 clones, roughly four fifths being singletons. The sequencing input was PBMCs. The origin of the receptors is a woman aged 45-59 years in good health and CMV-seropositive.

This clone appeared a single time. The chain combines TRBV7-9 with TRBJ1-4; D not certain. The CDR3 is 14 residues long. Germline loops: CDR1 SEHNR, CDR2 FQNEAQ (reference sequence). The V gene lost 5 bases and the J gene lost 2 bases, with 9 bases spanning the gap. In nucleotides, the CDR3 is TGTGCCAGCAGCCCCCAGTGGACTAATGAAAAACTGTTTTTT. As protein: CASSPQWTNEKLFF.

V usage is TRBV30 and J usage is TRBJ1-3, with 7 positions matching TRBD1. The CDR3 covers 13 residues. Germline CDR1 GTSNPN, CDR2 SVGIG (reference sequence). The V gene end was trimmed by 4 bases and the J gene end by 4 bases; junction bases not matched to a gene: 4. The CDR3, as DNA: TGTGCCTGGAAAAAGGGACAGGGAAACACCATATATTTT. This encodes CAWKKGQGNTIYF.

The chain carries TRBV7-9 and TRBJ1-2; D is unclear. Trimming cost V 2 bases and J 6 bases, with 19 bases left between them. The CDR3 has 16 residues. Germline CDR1 SEHNR, CDR2 FQNEAQ (reference sequence). The CDR3 loop is CASSLKSDVLPHGYTF. The CDR3 bases are TGTGCCAGCAGCTTAAAGAGCGATGTCCTACCACATGGCTACACCTTC.

V and J are TRBV27 and TRBJ2-5; 7 bases map to TRBD2. TRBJ2-7 explains the end of the DNA better; the J call may be wrong. Germline loops: CDR1 MNHEY, CDR2 SMNVEV (reference sequence). The CDR3 contains 15 residues. The CDR3 protein is CASSPGGANSYEQYF. The CDR3 DNA reads TGTGCCAGCAGTCCGGGGGGAGCCAACTCCTACGAGCAGTACTTC.

This chain connects TRBV30 to TRBJ1-2; 9 bases line up with TRBD1. The CDR3 extends over 13 amino acids. Germline-derived CDR1 and CDR2 are GTSNPN and SVGIG (reference sequence). The CDR3 sequence: CAGNPGQGYGYTF. DNA of the CDR3: TGTGCGGGGAACCCGGGACAGGGCTATGGCTACACCTTC.